What follows is one TCR beta chain and its context. Its antigen remains unidentified. This sample is drawn from a study of cytomegalovirus exposure and HLA in healthy donors. Study-level findings and limits: TCR beta sequences numbering over 15,000 were associated with HLA alleles at 0.05 false discovery rate in a later analysis. Cytomegalovirus association was listed for 164 TCR beta chains. Sequencing likely produced, as an artifact, a cluster of highly shared sequence variants.

PCR primers comprised 60 Vbeta and 13 Jbeta primers. Here immunoSEQ multiplex PCR was the method, and the copy in TCRdb shows in-frame clones only, minus some. The sample holds some 150,000 clones, around 78% seen once. Germline CDR1 reads MNHEY; CDR2 reads SMNVEV (reference sequence). The CDR3 is made up of 15 amino acids. V was shortened by 3 bases and J by 1 base, with 12 bases between the two germline ends. The chain is built from TRBV27 and TRBJ1-1; D might be TRBD1 (6 bases). The sample comprised PBMCs. The source of this sequence is a woman aged 25 to 39 in good health and CMV-seropositive. CDR3: CASSFSTGTNTEAFF. Written as DNA, the CDR3 is TGTGCCAGCAGTTTTTCCACAGGGACGAACACTGAAGCTTTCTTT.